Listed here are 3 T cell receptor beta chains from one sample, sequenced in a study of cytomegalovirus exposure and HLA in healthy donors. Primers included in the PCR were 60 Vbeta and 13 Jbeta primers. TCRdb's table, derived via immunoSEQ multiplex PCR, lists solely in-frame clones and lacks some. The data hold 130,000 or so clones, with roughly 81% observed a single time. The source material was PBMCs. Receptors were obtained from a female donor in good health and CMV-seronegative.

The chain joins TRBV19 to TRBJ2-7, with 7 bases that match TRBD2. Germline assignment: CDR1 LNHDA and CDR2 SQIVND (reference sequence). J lost 5 bases, V lost 6 bases, and 7 bases had no gene match. This CDR3 comprises 13 residues. CDR3 bases: TGTGCCAGTAGGGGTCTGGGGAGGGACGAGCAGTACTTC. It specifies CASRGLGRDEQYF. The variable domain in full, with the rest retrieved from reference TRBV19 and TRBJ2-7, is DGGITQSPKYLFRKEGQNVTLSCEQNLNHDAMYWYRQDPGQGLRLIYYSQIVNDFQKGDIAEGYSVSREKKESFPLTVTSAQKNPTAFYLCASRGLGRDEQYFGPGTRLTVT.

This clone was picked up a small number of times. The CDR3 reads CASSFYSPGGYTF. The CDR3 DNA sequence: TGTGCCAGCAGCTTCTATAGTCCGGGGGGCTACACCTTC. This chain links TRBV5-6 with TRBJ1-2; D is undetermined. Germline loops: CDR1 SGHDT, CDR2 YYEEEE. V gave up 2 bases and J gave up 8 bases, with 13 bases separating them. CDR3 size: 13 residues.

A few counts support this clone. This sequence joins TRBV10-3 and TRBJ1-1; 10 bases map to TRBD1. Unmatched junction bases numbered 7, after V lost 6 bases and J lost 6 bases. The germline V gene encodes CDR1 ENHRY and CDR2 SYGVKD. The CDR3 length is 14 residues. The DNA for the CDR3 is TGTGCCATCAGAGGGACAGGGGAAGTCTCTGAAGCTTTCTTT. Protein sequence: CAIRGTGEVSEAFF.